The entry below gives a single T cell receptor (beta chain) sequence along with its context. Its antigen is still unknown. The sample is drawn from a study of yellow fever vaccine responses in identical twins. Findings and limits, study-wide: Reports say the vaccine T cell response in twins looked partly convergent and partly personalized.

TCRdb redid the calling of the RT-PCR reads with MiXCR, one entry per CDR3 protein. The sample contains approximately 12,000 distinct CDR3 sequences, almost 85% of which appear only once. The sequence came from a woman younger than 35 who received the yellow fever vaccine. The input for sequencing was T cells from blood (PBMCs), unsorted or a sorted subset (not recorded which), taken before or after yellow fever vaccination (not recorded which).

In nucleotides, the CDR3 is TGCGCCAGCAGTGACCGGCAGGGGAATGAGTTCTTC. This codes for CASSDRQGNEFF. The chain has TRBV10-1 and TRBJ2-1, with D maybe TRBD1 (6 bases). CDR1 is WNHNN, CDR2 SYGVQD, per germline (reference sequence). The V and J ends lost 3 bases and 14 bases respectively, with 14 bases between them. The CDR3 covers 12 residues.